These T cell receptor beta chains were read from a single sample in a study of OX40 agonist ivuxolimab in advanced cancers. Using immunoSEQ multiplex PCR, the repertoire was profiled, and TCRdb retains in-frame clones only, with some absent. The sample yields almost 35,000 clones, under 90% seen once. The specimen comprised CD4+ or CD8+ T cells sorted from blood, sampled in a trial of the OX40 agonist ivuxolimab. The receptors here all came from an adult with an advanced solid tumor such as melanoma, head and neck, liver or kidney cancer. The conserved cysteine and the conserved F or W are not part of the CDR3 here.

V gene,CDR3 protein
TRBV7-2,ASSSRTAAYEQY
TRBV5-6,ASSLGGLSYEQY
TRBV5-4,ASSSTTSYNEQF
TRBV15,ATSREPFTDTQY
TRBV18,ASSPPLGGYT
TRBV2,ASSVTDLGEQY
TRBV28,ASRDERSTDTQY
TRBV5-1,ASGDPRSSYEQY
TRBV5-4,ASSLHYRQGPNSPLH
TRBV28,ASSPGTNTGELF
TRBV18,ASSPRSDEQY
TRBV30,ARLTAVDAF
TRBV5-8,ASSLVGTSYEQY
TRBV7-6,ASTDRANSPLH
TRBV11-2,ASSRGVTGGRETQY
TRBV5-4,ASSLVKHGYT
TRBV11-2,ASSLLRGRTYNEQF
TRBV5-6,ASSRWGSQETQY
TRBV6-1,AGGFHGANVLT
TRBV5-6,ASHLRGGFAAETQY
TRBV9,ASSALGTGELF
TRBV9,ASSSGHHQETQY
TRBV7-7,ASSYLVDTGELF
TRBV6-1,ASNLSTDTQY
TRBV6-1,ASLRQGRGEQY
TRBV5-8,ASSLVLGLGEKLF
TRBV7-6,ASSLGGAKNIQY
TRBV7-2,ASRPTGLSTDTQY
TRBV2,ASSGVGQPGEKLF
TRBV18,ASSPGIGVNQPQH
TRBV29-1,SDYFLSAPEVNTEAF